These T cell receptor beta chains were read from a single sample in a study of shared clonotypes between healthy human individuals. Repertoires were generated with immunoSEQ multiplex PCR, while TCRdb's copy carries only in-frame clones and drops some. The sample consists of about 2.4 million clones, roughly 93% of them appearing once. Sample: naive CD4+ T cells from PBMCs. Receptor source: a man aged 18-30 years in good health. Some clones in this sample may be carry-over from other donors' samples. Both conserved end residues are trimmed from each CDR3. Each record gives: V gene, D gene, J gene, CDR3 length, CDR3 protein. The D gene is left open where the match is weak.

v_gene: TRBV4-1
d_gene: .
j_gene: TRBJ1-1
len: 13
CDR3aa: ASSSRDNMNTEAF

v_gene: TRBV28
d_gene: .
j_gene: TRBJ1-2
len: 12
CDR3aa: ASSIQVVIYGYT

v_gene: TRBV28
d_gene: TRBD2
j_gene: TRBJ2-3
len: 14
CDR3aa: ASSFSTSAKSGTQY

v_gene: TRBV27
d_gene: TRBD2
j_gene: TRBJ2-1
len: 14
CDR3aa: ASSLTSGTTYNEQF

v_gene: TRBV19
d_gene: .
j_gene: TRBJ1-4
len: 14
CDR3aa: ASSHFSAATNEKLF

v_gene: TRBV4-2
d_gene: TRBD2
j_gene: .
len: 13
CDR3aa: ASSHLGREGYEQY

v_gene: TRBV5-1
d_gene: .
j_gene: TRBJ2-2
len: 13
CDR3aa: ASRRVSRDTGELF

v_gene: TRBV7-2
d_gene: TRBD2
j_gene: TRBJ2-7
len: 12
CDR3aa: ASSSTSGNYEQY

v_gene: TRBV9
d_gene: .
j_gene: TRBJ1-1
len: 13
CDR3aa: ASSPGGAPNTEAF

v_gene: TRBV7-9
d_gene: .
j_gene: TRBJ1-1
len: 11
CDR3aa: ASSLQRDTEAF

v_gene: TRBV5-6
d_gene: .
j_gene: TRBJ1-5
len: 13
CDR3aa: ASSLGGRVDQPQH

v_gene: TRBV7-3
d_gene: .
j_gene: TRBJ2-3
len: 12
CDR3aa: ASSPGRETDTQY

v_gene: TRBV5-1
d_gene: .
j_gene: TRBJ1-4
len: 11
CDR3aa: ASRRATNEKLF

v_gene: TRBV5-6
d_gene: .
j_gene: TRBJ2-2
len: 13
CDR3aa: ASSLVEGWAGELF

v_gene: TRBV11-2
d_gene: TRBD1
j_gene: TRBJ2-5
len: 12
CDR3aa: ASSMGQGKETQY

v_gene: TRBV10-1
d_gene: .
j_gene: TRBJ2-7
len: 11
CDR3aa: ASSESTDYEQY

v_gene: TRBV27
d_gene: .
j_gene: TRBJ1-5
len: 14
CDR3aa: ASSFLLRYSNQPQH